This T cell receptor beta chain originates from a study of shared clonotypes between healthy human individuals (dated by TCRdb to about 2020). Regarding the research as a whole: The cohort included three men and a couple of women between 18 and 49 years of age. Different laboratories and diverse techniques were used to prepare libraries and sequence TCR repertoires, to increase sequencing depth and limit assay-specific biases. Between about 0.8 and 9.5 billion PBMCs per donor were obtained by leukapheresis. To estimate repertoire size and how much clonotypes are shared between individuals, the study performed deep sequencing of blood TCR repertoires from a handful of healthy adults. Per donor, three plates each were used for CD4 naive and CD4 memory, two for CD8 naive, and one for CD8 memory. Beyond this particular receptor, the publication reports: Clonotypes shared by all four sorted-subset donors showed higher generation probabilities than non-shared clonotypes. The genetic and exposure-history diversity represented was limited by the small number of donors. Incomplete sequencing was indicated by rarefaction of sorted-subset datasets, despite the large sequencing depth. Sampling was restricted to blood, and TCR repertoires in tissue are likely to differ from TCR repertoires in blood. Larger estimated clonotype richness was generally found for naive subsets than for memory subsets. Sharing across a few donors was observed for around 5% of naive CD4, 3% to 3.5% of naive CD8, 2% to 2.5% of memory CD4, and around 0.44% of memory CD8 clonotypes. Pairwise subsampling led to the expectation that sequencing depth would affect the degree of clonotype sharing among donors.

With respect to this clone: This clone's antigen is unknown. The input lacks base qualities; no much larger clone sits a single base away. This sample also contains other DNA sequences that code for the same CDR3.

Via the germline V gene, CDR1 is SNHLY and CDR2 FYNNEI. V is pruned by 6 bases and J by 0 bases, leaving 5 bases of the junction without a gene match. From the cysteine through the phenylalanine, the CDR3 covers 14 amino acids. Only the CDR3 DNA is retained, 42 bases long and in frame from the first base. Using the deep immunoSEQ assay, TCR CDR3 regions were amplified from genomic DNA by multiplex PCR. Extracted genomic DNA from each cell subset was distributed evenly across all wells of several immunoSEQ 96-well plates, and each plate was treated as a replicate. For sorted subsets, about 200 ng genomic DNA, equal to 25,000 to 35,000 T cell genomes, was loaded into each replicate PCR. Purified libraries were measured with a Qubit 3.0 fluorometer, size-checked on a Bioanalyzer 2100, and measured again with the KAPA Library Quantification kit. A separate single-read 150-cycle Illumina NextSeq 550 flow cell was used to sequence each immunoSEQ 96-well plate. Per the authors' processing: Because the immunoSEQ output included only junctional sequences and no quality scores, the filtering could not be the same as the filtering used for full-length reads. To assign V/J genes and CDR3, sequences were annotated using PyIR, a Python wrapper for IgBLAST v1.9, with IMGT germline references. Any read was removed if the V/J assignment was weak (E-value above 1e-6), the CDR3 was missing, or the read contained stop codons, out-of-frame junctions, or ambiguous translated residues. V3J clonotypes were defined as sequences sharing the same inferred V gene, J gene, and CDR3 amino acid sequence. Percentage overlap between repertoires was computed as shared unique clonotypes divided by the size of the smaller repertoire. Repertoire richness was assessed with RTK rarefaction, the Chao1 estimator, and Recon v2.1 estimates of unobserved clonotypes. For all TCRbeta clonotypes obtained by the gDNA method from a handful of donors, generation probabilities were computed with OLGA. Entries here come from immuneACCESS through TCRdb and include only in-frame sequences with V and J called. Some clones fail to appear in such tables; in the studies checked, an unresolved V gene covers under half of the shortfall, and the cause of the remainder is unknown. V and J calls and clone size are those listed in that table; D and trimming were worked out from the DNA. This sample gives about 980,000 clones in total; about three quarters of them show up just once. The ten largest clones add up to 1.5% of the sample.

Donors were healthy HIV-negative adults with no recently reported acute infections or vaccinations. Every donor was a Caucasian adult living in Nashville, Tennessee, USA. Magnetic negative selection was used to enrich CD4+ T cells, after which naive cells were positively selected on CD45RA and the negative fraction became the memory subset. After blood collection by leukapheresis, PBMCs were isolated using Ficoll-Histopaque density gradient centrifugation and then cryopreserved in the vapor phase of liquid nitrogen. Analytical flow cytometry was used to check the purity and quantity of every magnetically sorted T cell population. Genomic DNA was isolated from every sorted fraction and measured by UV absorbance on a Nanodrop 2000c.

The rearrangement joined TRBV2 to TRBJ2-7; the junction holds 7 bases that match TRBD1. The TCR was taken from a man between 18 and 35 years old in good health. The material sequenced was memory CD4+ T cells sorted from blood. Read against the paper, the sample's cell subset or site label means: CD45RA-negative fraction. The CDR3 loop reads CASSSDRSSYEQYF. The nucleotide sequence reads TGTGCCAGCAGCTCGGACAGGAGCTCCTACGAGCAGTACTTC.